Shown below are 18 T cell receptor beta chains from a single sample sequenced in a study of early T cells in non-severe SARS-CoV-2 infection. Via MiXCR, TCRdb re-called the 5' RACE reads, giving one row per CDR3 protein. Found here are 69,000 or so distinct CDR3 sequences, approximately 13% of them singletons; the top ten hold 5.2%. Specimen: whole blood. The source of these receptors is an adult who was a healthcare worker with PCR-confirmed SARS-CoV-2 infection or an uninfected control (not recorded which).

The chain uses TRBV9 and TRBJ2-1, with 8 bases fitting TRBD2. The CDR3 is 14 amino acids. Germline CDR1 reads SGDLS; CDR2 reads YYNGEE. V trimming: 4 bases; J trimming: 5 bases; junction bases outside the gene matches: 5. The CDR3 reads CASSTGLGHNEQFF. In DNA, the CDR3 is TGTGCCAGCAGCACGGGACTAGGTCACAATGAGCAGTTCTTC. Combining the CDR3 with reference TRBV9 and TRBJ2-1 gives the whole variable domain DSGVTQTPKHLITATGQRVTLRCSPRSGDLSVYWYQQSLDQGLQFLIQYYNGEERAKGNILERFSAQQFPDLHSELNLSSLELGDSALYFCASSTGLGHNEQFFGPGTRLTVL.

This clonotype was counted at least ten times. The rearrangement joins TRBV12-3 or TRBV12-4 to TRBJ2-5; a weak D match, TRBD2 (6 bases). This CDR3 region has 14 residues. V gave up 5 bases and J gave up 1 base, with 11 bases separating them. CDR3 DNA: TGTGCCAGCAGTGGTAGCGGCCGCCAAGAGACCCAGTACTTC. The encoded protein is CASSGSGRQETQYF.

The table lists this clonotype with many counts. The chain recombines TRBV5-6 with TRBJ2-4; TRBD1 matches 8 bases. CDR3 size: 16 residues. With 4 bases clipped from V and 7 bases from J, the junction kept 13 bases outside the gene matches. Germline CDR1 SGHDT, CDR2 YYEEEE. The CDR3 DNA follows: TGTGCCAGCAGCGGGGACAGGCCGGGAGTTTTGAACATTCAGTACTTC. This codes for CASSGDRPGVLNIQYF.

This clonotype has ten or more counts. The chain joins TRBV12-3 or TRBV12-4 to TRBJ2-1, with unresolved D. The V and J ends lost 0 bases and 0 bases respectively, with 12 bases between them. This CDR3 region has 17 residues. The CDR3 region has the DNA TGTGCCAGCAGTTTAGCGCTCGACTCTAGCTCCTACAATGAGCAGTTCTTC. This gives the protein CASSLALDSSSYNEQFF.

The gene calls are TRBV7-2 and TRBJ2-7; no firm D call. V was trimmed by 5 bases and J by 3 bases, leaving 14 bases between them. Looked up from germline, CDR1 is SGHTA and CDR2 is FQGNSA. The CDR3 has 14 residues. The CDR3 sequence: CASSHLGRLYEQYF. The CDR3 DNA sequence: TGTGCCAGCAGCCATCTCGGGCGGCTCTACGAGCAGTACTTC.

This clonotype turned up a few times. The chain combines TRBV6-1 with TRBJ1-5; the D is unclear. Trimming shortened V by 7 bases and J by 9 bases, and 13 bases separated the two germline ends. The CDR3 has 12 amino acids. CDR1 MNHNS and CDR2 SASEGT come from the germline V gene. The CDR3 sequence is CASILDVPPQHF. The CDR3, as DNA: TGTGCCAGCATTCTAGACGTCCCGCCCCAGCATTTT.

The J gene is TRBJ2-5, the V gene TRBV7-2; the D is unclear. CDR1 is SGHTA, CDR2 FQGNSA, per germline. Trimming shortened V by 2 bases and J by 2 bases, and 9 bases separated the two germline ends. The CDR3 covers 14 residues. DNA for the CDR3: TGTGCCAGCAGCTTATCGCGGTGGCAAGAGACCCAGTACTTC. Its protein product is CASSLSRWQETQYF.

This clonotype was counted at least ten times. This chain connects TRBV19 to TRBJ2-3, with TRBD2 matching 9 bases. The V gene's germline CDR1 is LNHDA and CDR2 SQIVND (reference sequence). The ends lost 11 bases at V and 4 bases at J; junction bases unmatched: 10. The CDR3 contains 14 residues. As DNA, the CDR3 is TGTGCCGGATCACCTAGCGGGACCCCAGATACGCAGTATTTT. This encodes CAGSPSGTPDTQYF.

The chain combines TRBV5-1 with TRBJ2-1; D is uncertain. This CDR3 has 17 residues. V lost 0 bases and J lost 5, with 18 bases in between. CDR1 is SGHRS, CDR2 YFSETQ, per germline. The CDR3 reads CASSLAARPGVDNEQFF. Here the CDR3 DNA reads TGCGCCAGCAGCTTGGCAGCCCGCCCTGGGGTGGACAATGAGCAGTTCTTC.

This clonotype showed up many times. The J gene is TRBJ1-5, the V gene TRBV14; possible D gene TRBD1, 5 bases. Between the trimmed V and J ends, which lost 1 base and 7 bases, there was a span of 8 bases. This CDR3 has 13 residues. Germline lookup yields CDR1 SGHDN and CDR2 FVKESK. Here the CDR3 DNA reads TGTGCCAGCAGCCAAGGGGGCCGGCAGCCCCAGCATTTT. Translating gives CASSQGGRQPQHF.

The rearrangement joins TRBV7-9 to TRBJ2-1; TRBD2 might be the D (5 bases). V was shortened by 6 bases and J by 4 bases, with 16 bases between the two germline ends. Germline V gives CDR1 SEHNR, CDR2 FQNEAQ (reference sequence). CDR3 length: 15 residues. The CDR3 region is CASSLLAGPYNEQFF. CDR3 nucleotides: TGTGCCAGCAGTTTACTCGCGGGCCCTTACAATGAGCAGTTCTTC.

The chain has TRBV6-5 and TRBJ1-1; D not resolved. V lost 2 bases to trimming and J lost 0 bases, with 7 bases between them. Per the germline V gene, CDR1 is MNHEY and CDR2 is SVGAGI. The CDR3 sequence is 14 residues long. CDR3 loop: CASSYTVMNTEAFF. The CDR3 coding sequence is TGTGCCAGCAGTTACACAGTTATGAACACTGAAGCTTTCTTT.

V usage is TRBV2 and J usage is TRBJ1-1; 10 bases line up with TRBD1. The CDR3 has 14 amino acids. V shed 1 base and J 5 bases; nucleotides not matched to a gene: 1. Germline V CDR1 and CDR2: SNHLY, FYNNEI. The CDR3 bases are TGTGCCAGCAGTGAAGTGGACAGGGGGACTGAAGCTTTCTTT. Translating gives CASSEVDRGTEAFF.

In nucleotides, the CDR3 is TGTGCCAGCATGGGGGTCAGGCGGGAGACCCAGTACTTC. Translated: CASMGVRRETQYF. This chain joins TRBV27 and TRBJ2-5; tentatively, D is TRBD1 or TRBD2 (5 bases each). Germline CDR1 MNHEY, CDR2 SMNVEV (reference sequence). The CDR3 spans 13 residues. Trimming shortened V by 7 bases and J by 5 bases, and 14 bases separated the two germline ends.

In this sample, this clonotype turned up many times. The chain employs TRBV30 and TRBJ1-6; D not certain. V was cut by 2 bases and J by 7 bases, with 3 bases left in between. Germline-derived CDR1 and CDR2 are GTSNPN and SVGIG (reference sequence). CDR3 length equals 11 residues. The CDR3 spells CAWSQNSPLHF. DNA of the CDR3: TGTGCCTGGAGTCAAAATTCACCCCTCCACTTT.

The chain employs TRBV20-1 and TRBJ1-1, with D possibly TRBD1 on 6 matching bases. Deletions cut 3 bases from V and 4 bases from J, with 18 bases between. This CDR3 is built from 15 residues. Germline V lookup: CDR1 DFQATT, CDR2 SNEGSKA (reference sequence). The CDR3 protein is CSARDPGGRSTEAFF. The CDR3 nucleotides read TGCAGTGCTAGGGATCCGGGGGGGCGTAGCACTGAAGCTTTCTTT.

This clonotype was seen more than once but under ten times. The genes are TRBV14 and TRBJ1-6; D might be TRBD1 (5 bases). Germline V gene sequence: CDR1 SGHDN, CDR2 FVKESK. Trimming left V 1 base short and J 7 bases short, with 11 bases between. This CDR3 is built from 15 residues. For the CDR3, the DNA is TGTGCCAGCAGCCAAGGCCTGCCAGGGAATTCACCCCTCCACTTT. Translated: CASSQGLPGNSPLHF.

At least ten counts were recorded for this clonotype. The chain has TRBV9 and TRBJ1-3, with D uncertain. The CDR3 spans 16 residues. Trimming removed 4 bases from V and 1 base from J, with 15 bases in between. Germline assignment: CDR1 SGDLS and CDR2 YYNGEE. CDR3 nucleotide sequence: TGTGCCAGCAGCCCGTGGGCACCAATTTCTGGAAACACCATATATTTT. Translated, it gives CASSPWAPISGNTIYF.